Below, 22 T cell receptor beta chains from the same sample are listed, as sequenced in a study. TCRdb recomputed calls from the RT-PCR reads with MiXCR, one row per CDR3 protein. The sample includes more than 600,000 distinct CDR3 sequences, approximately 15% of them seen just once. The material sequenced was memory CD4+ T cells from blood. Every receptor here comes from a female donor in good health, serving as a healthy control.

This clonotype has ten or more counts. Written as DNA, the CDR3 is TGTGCCAGCAGCTTATATCAGGGTTTTTACTACGAGCAGTACTTC. Its translation is CASSLYQGFYYEQYF. This chain connects TRBV7-2 to TRBJ2-7, with D possibly TRBD1 on 5 matching bases. The CDR3 covers 15 residues. With 2 bases removed from V and 3 bases from J, the gap between germline ends came to 14 bases. CDR1 is SGHTA and CDR2 is FQGNSA in the germline V gene.

V is TRBV15 and J is TRBJ2-3; 7 nucleotides align to TRBD1. In germline, CDR1 is LNHNV, CDR2 YYDKDF (reference sequence). The CDR3 contains 14 residues. Trimming cost V 0 bases and J 9 bases; bases outside gene matches: 6. This chain's CDR3 is CATSRDLPQGTQYF. Written as DNA, the CDR3 is TGTGCCACCAGCAGAGATCTCCCACAGGGGACGCAGTATTTT.

The table lists this clonotype with a few counts. Since the CDR3 does not end with the conserved phenylalanine or tryptophan, this likely comes from a read error. V gene TRBV20-1 combines with J gene TRBJ1-5; 7 bases line up with TRBD1. In germline, CDR1 is DFQATT, CDR2 SNEGSKA (reference sequence). The junction had 6 bases not matched to a gene; V was cut back by 3 bases and J by 4 bases. CDR3 size: 14 residues. In DNA, the CDR3 is TGCAGTGCTAGTTATTGGGGACAGAATCAGCCCCAGCATCTT. Encoded protein: CSASYWGQNQPQHL.

V and J are TRBV19 and TRBJ1-1; a weak D match, TRBD1 (5 bases). V lost 4 bases and J lost 5, with 17 bases in between. Germline assignment: CDR1 LNHDA and CDR2 SQIVND (reference sequence). The CDR3 covers 15 residues. The CDR3: CASSTPHKGRTEAFF. The DNA for the CDR3 is TGTGCCAGTAGTACCCCGCACAAGGGACGTACTGAAGCTTTCTTT. The full variable domain, its missing parts supplied by reference TRBV19 and TRBJ1-1, is DGGITQSPKYLFRKEGQNVTLSCEQNLNHDAMYWYRQDPGQGLRLIYYSQIVNDFQKGDIAEGYSVSREKKESFPLTVTSAQKNPTAFYLCASSTPHKGRTEAFFGQGTRLTVV.

This clonotype has only a few counts. The DNA of the CDR3 is TGCGCCAGCAGCCAAGATTCCCCGCGGCAGGGCAGTACACCCCTCCACTTT. Its protein product is CASSQDSPRQGSTPLHF. This chain joins TRBV4-3 and TRBJ1-6; weak D call: TRBD1 (5 bases). The CDR3 spans 17 residues. Germline CDR1 is LGHNA and CDR2 is YSLEER. Trimming stripped 0 bases from V and 11 bases from J, with 20 bases between.

This clonotype was seen repeatedly, ten times or more. The gene calls are TRBV29-1 and TRBJ1-2; D not resolved. Trimming took off 4 bases at V and 3 bases at J, with 9 bases between the two ends. This CDR3 spans 12 amino acids. Germline V gives CDR1 SQVTM, CDR2 ANQGSEA. As DNA, the CDR3 is TGCAGCGTTGCCAGACCCTACTATGGCTACACCTTC. Its translation is CSVARPYYGYTF. Together with reference TRBV29-1 and TRBJ1-2, the CDR3 gives the full variable domain: SAVISQKPSRDICQRGTSLTIQCQVDSQVTMMFWYRQQPGQSLTLIATANQGSEATYESGFVIDKFPISRPNLTFSTLTVSNMSPEDSSIYLCSVARPYYGYTFGSGTRLTVV.

This clonotype appeared a few times. J is TRBJ2-3 and V is TRBV6-5; 10 bases agree with TRBD2. The germline V gene encodes CDR1 MNHEY and CDR2 SVGAGI. J gave up 3 bases and V 5 bases, and 8 bases lay outside the gene matches. The CDR3 totals 16 residues. CDR3 sequence: CASSPSLLAGTDTQYF. Here the CDR3 DNA reads TGTGCCAGCAGTCCTTCCCTACTAGCGGGAACAGATACGCAGTATTTT.

Only a few counts were recorded for this clonotype. The chain employs TRBV6-1 and TRBJ1-5; D perhaps matches TRBD1 (5 bases). Germline loops: CDR1 MNHNS, CDR2 SASEGT. The V gene lost 1 base and the J gene lost 2 bases, with 12 bases spanning the gap. The CDR3 length is 16 residues. The CDR3 loop reads CASSEGGAWGNQPQHF. For the CDR3, the DNA is TGTGCCAGCAGTGAAGGTGGGGCTTGGGGCAATCAGCCCCAGCATTTT.

This clonotype has just a few counts. The V call is TRBV10-3, the J call TRBJ1-1; TRBD1 might be the D (6 bases). CDR1 is ENHRY and CDR2 is SYGVKD in the germline V gene. Deletions cut 3 bases from V and 1 base from J, with 9 bases between. This CDR3 comprises 14 residues. The CDR3 region has the DNA TGTGCCATCAGTGATCGGGGGGCGAACACTGAAGCTTTCTTT. This codes for CAISDRGANTEAFF.

This clonotype was detected only a few times. The V call is TRBV12-3 or TRBV12-4, the J call TRBJ1-3; 7 bases match TRBD1. The V gene end was trimmed by 8 bases and the J gene end by 4 bases; junction bases not matched to a gene: 17. This CDR3 comprises 17 residues. This chain's CDR3 is CASDGTAKAIGGNTIYF. CDR3 nucleotides: TGTGCCAGCGACGGGACAGCGAAGGCCATTGGGGGAAACACCATATATTTT.

This clonotype was seen only a few times. In nucleotides, the CDR3 is TGCAGTGCTAGGATCAGCGGCCCAGATACGCAGTATTTT. The encoded protein is CSARISGPDTQYF. V is TRBV20-1 and J is TRBJ2-3, with D perhaps TRBD2 (5 bases). From germline, CDR1 is DFQATT and CDR2 SNEGSKA (reference sequence). Trimming shortened V by 3 bases and J by 4 bases, and 11 bases separated the two germline ends. This CDR3 contains 13 residues.

This clonotype came up many times. The junction differs from germline at one of its ends, possibly a read error. The chain carries TRBV6-5 and TRBJ2-7, with a possible D match to TRBD2 (6 bases). This CDR3 comprises 15 residues. CDR1 and CDR2 from the germline V gene are MNHEY and SVGAGI. This CDR3 reads CASSDSMSGAGEQYF. The CDR3 DNA is TGTGCCAGCAGTGACTCGATGAGTGGGGCGGGAGAGCAGTACTTC.

The V and J genes are TRBV7-2 and TRBJ1-5, with a weak D call TRBD1 (6 bases). CDR3 size: 17 residues. Trimming removed 2 bases at V and 5 bases at J, with 19 bases between. From germline, CDR1 is SGHTA and CDR2 FQGNSA. The CDR3 is CASSLKGGQSGHQPQHF. In DNA, the CDR3 is TGTGCCAGCAGCTTAAAGGGGGGGCAGTCGGGACATCAGCCCCAGCATTTT.

In its sample, this clonotype was seen many times. The V call is TRBV6-4, the J call TRBJ2-1; the D gene is possibly TRBD2 (6 bases). This CDR3 region has 12 residues. Trimming pared 2 bases from V and 7 bases from J, leaving 6 bases between. Germline CDR1 and CDR2: MRHNA and SNTAGT. The CDR3 protein is CASSDRGNEQFF. In DNA form, the CDR3 reads TGTGCCAGCAGTGACCGGGGGAATGAGCAGTTCTTC.

This rearrangement joins TRBV11-1 to TRBJ2-5; 11 nucleotides agree with TRBD2. V shed 6 bases, J shed 2 bases, and the junction held 8 bases outside the gene matches. CDR3 length: 16 residues. Germline CDR1 SGHAT, CDR2 FQDESV (reference sequence). CDR3 coding DNA: TGTGCCAGCAGGTCACGGACTAGCGGGCCTCAAGAGACCCAGTACTTC. It codes for CASRSRTSGPQETQYF.

The table lists this clonotype with many counts. The chain recombines TRBV7-6 with TRBJ2-5, with 7 bases fitting TRBD1. The CDR3 runs 13 residues. Germline CDR1 and CDR2: SGHVS and FNYEAQ. Unmatched junction bases numbered 10, after V lost 8 bases and J lost 7 bases. The CDR3 nucleotides are TGTGCCAGCTCAGACAGGGTGTTGGTGACCCAGTACTTC. This translates into CASSDRVLVTQYF.

This clonotype was found a few times. The V call is TRBV28, the J call TRBJ2-7, with D perhaps matching TRBD2 (6 bases). Per germline, CDR1 MDHEN and CDR2 SYDVKM. The CDR3 is 14 amino acids. V lost 11 bases and J 3 bases, leaving 20 bases between the germline ends. DNA of the CDR3: TGTGCCGCCACCGGCGGGAATAGAGACTACGAGCAGTACTTC. Protein sequence: CAATGGNRDYEQYF.

This chain connects TRBV6-6 to TRBJ2-1; 9 bases match TRBD1. The V gene's germline CDR1 is MNHNY and CDR2 SVGAGI (reference sequence). This CDR3 region has 18 residues. V dropped 7 bases and J dropped 5; count of bases not matched to a gene: 18. The CDR3 is CASTDRGNLPRGNNEQFF. The CDR3 coding sequence is TGTGCCAGCACCGACAGGGGGAATCTACCCCGGGGCAACAATGAGCAGTTCTTC.

This clonotype showed up many times. This chain links TRBV20-1 with TRBJ2-7; 8 nucleotides agree with TRBD2. Trimming removed 0 bases from V and 4 bases from J; junction bases left unmatched: 8. CDR3 length: 15 amino acids. In germline, CDR1 is DFQATT, CDR2 SNEGSKA (reference sequence). CDR3 DNA: TGCAGTGCTAGAGATCAAGGGCTAGCGGGTTACGAGCAGTACTTC. This sequence encodes CSARDQGLAGYEQYF.

The chain links TRBV28 to TRBJ2-4; D is perhaps TRBD1 (6 bases). Trimming took 4 bases from V and 9 from J, leaving 16 bases between them. The CDR3 consists of 14 residues. CDR1 and CDR2 (germline): MDHEN, SYDVKM. In nucleotides, the CDR3 is TGTGCCAGCAGTTCTTTAGGGGGAGCAAGCATTCAGTACTTC. Residues: CASSSLGGASIQYF.

This clonotype was counted ten times or more. V gene TRBV6-2 or TRBV6-3 combines with J gene TRBJ2-7; no reliable D call. CDR1 and CDR2 from the germline V gene are MNHEY and SVGEGT. This CDR3 comprises 13 residues. Trimming left V 6 bases short and J 2 bases short, with 11 bases between. The CDR3 loop reads CASRDPIPYEQYF. The CDR3 DNA follows: TGTGCCAGCAGAGACCCTATACCCTACGAGCAGTACTTC.

Here the CDR3 reads CSTGTARFGELFF. The CDR3 DNA sequence: TGCAGTACCGGGACAGCGAGGTTCGGGGAGCTGTTTTTT. The gene calls are TRBV20-1 and TRBJ2-2, with 7 positions matching TRBD1. Germline-derived CDR1 and CDR2 are DFQATT and SNEGSKA (reference sequence). CDR3 length: 13 amino acids. V trimming: 8 bases; J trimming: 7 bases; junction bases outside the gene matches: 10.